The 8 T cell receptor beta chains below all came from one sample that was sequenced in a study of cytomegalovirus exposure and HLA in healthy donors. The primer mix had 60 Vbeta and 13 Jbeta primers. Clones were read by immunoSEQ multiplex PCR, and TCRdb kept only the in-frame ones, dropping some. The table records 70,000 to 95,000 clones, 80% to 90% of them present only once. The sample consisted of PBMCs. These receptors were taken from a woman aged 18-29 years in good health and CMV-seropositive.

The chain couples TRBV19 to TRBJ1-1; D is unclear. The germline gives CDR1 LNHDA, CDR2 SQIVND (reference sequence). The CDR3 consists of 12 residues. CDR3 coding DNA: TGTGCTGCGGGAGGATGGGACACTGAAGCTTTCTTT. The encoded protein is CAAGGWDTEAFF.

This clone was picked up one time. The rearrangement links TRBV10-2 to TRBJ1-5; D gene unclear. The CDR3 loop spans 15 amino acids. V shed 7 bases and J shed 1 base, with 14 bases lying between them. Germline CDR1 WSHSY, CDR2 SAAADI. This CDR3 is CASKEGRGSNQPQHF. CDR3 coding DNA: TGCGCCAGCAAGGAGGGCAGAGGAAGCAATCAGCCCCAGCATTTT.

The chain recombines TRBV6-5 with TRBJ2-7, with TRBD1 as a possible D gene (5 bases). V was cut by 3 bases and J by 4 bases, with 16 bases left in between. CDR1 MNHEY and CDR2 SVGAGI come from the germline V gene. The CDR3 totals 15 residues. In DNA form, the CDR3 reads TGTGCCAGCAGTTATAGGCAGGGAAAAACGTACGAGCAGTACTTC. Its protein is CASSYRQGKTYEQYF.

The chain combines TRBV5-1 with TRBJ2-3, with 13 bases that match TRBD2. Germline CDR1 SGHRS, CDR2 YFSETQ. This CDR3 comprises 19 residues. V lost 7 bases to trimming and J lost 2 bases; unmatched junction nucleotides: 16. The CDR3 loop is CASALGLAGTGINTDTQYF. The CDR3 DNA follows: TGCGCCAGCGCATTGGGACTAGCGGGAACAGGAATAAACACAGATACGCAGTATTTT.

CDR3 in amino acids: CASSSGLGYEQYF. The DNA for the CDR3 is TGTGCCAGCAGCTCGGGACTAGGCTACGAGCAGTACTTC. V usage is TRBV7-8 and J usage is TRBJ2-7; 8 bases are shared with TRBD2. Trimming removed 4 bases from V and 3 bases from J; junction bases left unmatched: 2. Germline loops: CDR1 SGHVS, CDR2 FQNEAQ. The CDR3 is 13 amino acids.

The rearrangement links TRBV19 to TRBJ1-2; the match to TRBD1 covers 8 bases. Trimming at V came to 10 bases and at J to 0 bases, leaving 10 bases not matched to a gene. The germline V gene encodes CDR1 LNHDA and CDR2 SQIVND (reference sequence). CDR3 length: 15 amino acids. CDR3 DNA sequence: TGTGCCACCTGGACAGGGACACCCTCTAACTATGGCTACACCTTC. This encodes CATWTGTPSNYGYTF.

The chain employs TRBV4-2 and TRBJ2-5, with 11 nucleotides matching TRBD2. CDR1 LGHNA and CDR2 YNFKEQ come from the germline V gene. The length of the CDR3 is 16 residues. V was clipped by 4 bases and J by 5 bases; unmatched bases: 9. The CDR3 reads CASSPYSGGAVETQYF. DNA for the CDR3: TGTGCCAGCAGCCCGTATAGCGGGGGGGCCGTGGAGACCCAGTACTTC.

The chain has TRBV5-1 and TRBJ1-5; 8 positions agree with TRBD1. The V segment lost 4 bases and the J segment 5 bases; nucleotides outside the gene matches: 5. The CDR3 has 14 residues. The germline CDR1 and CDR2 sequences are SGHRS and YFSETQ. CDR3 region: CASSPGGGYQPQHF. DNA of the CDR3: TGCGCCAGCAGCCCAGGGGGCGGGTATCAGCCCCAGCATTTT.